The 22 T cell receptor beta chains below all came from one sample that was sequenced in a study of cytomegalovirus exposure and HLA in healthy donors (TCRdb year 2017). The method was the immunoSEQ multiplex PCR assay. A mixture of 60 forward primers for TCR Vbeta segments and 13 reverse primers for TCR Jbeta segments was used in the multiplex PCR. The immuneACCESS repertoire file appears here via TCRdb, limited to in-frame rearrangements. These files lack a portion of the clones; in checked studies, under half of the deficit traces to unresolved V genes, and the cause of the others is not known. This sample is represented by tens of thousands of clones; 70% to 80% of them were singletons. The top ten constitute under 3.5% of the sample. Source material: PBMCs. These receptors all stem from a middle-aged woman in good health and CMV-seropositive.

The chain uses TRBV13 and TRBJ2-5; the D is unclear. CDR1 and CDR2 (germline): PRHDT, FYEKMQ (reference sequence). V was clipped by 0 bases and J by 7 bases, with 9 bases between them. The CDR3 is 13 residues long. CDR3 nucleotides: TGTGCCAGCAGCTTAGGGGATTCGGGGACCCAGTACTTC. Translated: CASSLGDSGTQYF.

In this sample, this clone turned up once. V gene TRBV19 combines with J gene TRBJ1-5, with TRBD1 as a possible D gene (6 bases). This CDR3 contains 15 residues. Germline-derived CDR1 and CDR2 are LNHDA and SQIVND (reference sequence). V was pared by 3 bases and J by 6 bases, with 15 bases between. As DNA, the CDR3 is TGTGCCAGTAGTATTGGTGGCAGGGGAATTCAGCCCCAGCATTTT. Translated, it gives CASSIGGRGIQPQHF.

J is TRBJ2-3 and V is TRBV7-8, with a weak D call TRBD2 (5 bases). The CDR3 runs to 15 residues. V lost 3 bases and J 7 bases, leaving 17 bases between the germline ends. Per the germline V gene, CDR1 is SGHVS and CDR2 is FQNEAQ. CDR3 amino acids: CASSLLFKDGNTQYF. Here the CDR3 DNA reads TGTGCCAGCAGCTTGCTATTCAAGGACGGGAATACGCAGTATTTT.

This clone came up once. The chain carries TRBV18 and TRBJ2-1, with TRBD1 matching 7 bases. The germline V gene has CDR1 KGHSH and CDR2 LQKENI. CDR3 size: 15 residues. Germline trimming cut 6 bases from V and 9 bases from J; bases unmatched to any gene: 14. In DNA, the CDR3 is TGTGCCAGCTCCCTGGGGACAGTCACCGGAGCTGAGCAGTTCTTC. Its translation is CASSLGTVTGAEQFF.

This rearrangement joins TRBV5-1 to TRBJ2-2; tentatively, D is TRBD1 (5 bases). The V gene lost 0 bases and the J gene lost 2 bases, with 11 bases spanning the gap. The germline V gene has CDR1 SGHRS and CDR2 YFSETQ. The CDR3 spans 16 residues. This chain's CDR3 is CASSLATGRNTGELFF. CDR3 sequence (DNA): TGCGCCAGCAGCTTGGCCACAGGTCGAAACACCGGGGAGCTGTTTTTT.

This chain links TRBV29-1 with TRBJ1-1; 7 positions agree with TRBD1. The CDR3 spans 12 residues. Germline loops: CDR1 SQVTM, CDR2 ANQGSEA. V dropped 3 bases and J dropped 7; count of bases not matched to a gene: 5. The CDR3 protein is CSVERDRHEAFF. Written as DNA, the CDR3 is TGCAGCGTTGAGCGGGACAGACATGAAGCTTTCTTT. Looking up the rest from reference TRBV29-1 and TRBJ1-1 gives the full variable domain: SAVISQKPSRDICQRGTSLTIQCQVDSQVTMMFWYRQQPGQSLTLIATANQGSEATYESGFVIDKFPISRPNLTFSTLTVSNMSPEDSSIYLCSVERDRHEAFFGQGTRLTVV.

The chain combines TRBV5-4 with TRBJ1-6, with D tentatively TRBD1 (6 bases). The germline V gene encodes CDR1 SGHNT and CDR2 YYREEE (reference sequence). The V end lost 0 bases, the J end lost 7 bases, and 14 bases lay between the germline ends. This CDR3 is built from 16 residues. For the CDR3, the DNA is TGTGCCAGCAGCTTGGATCCCAACAGGGTGAATTCACCCCTCCACTTT. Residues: CASSLDPNRVNSPLHF.

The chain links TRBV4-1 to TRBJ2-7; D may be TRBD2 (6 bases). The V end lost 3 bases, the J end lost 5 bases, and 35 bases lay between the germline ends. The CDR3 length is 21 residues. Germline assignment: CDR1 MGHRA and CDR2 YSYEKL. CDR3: CASSHQVGGAALGLMNNEQYF. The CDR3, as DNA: TGCGCCAGCAGCCACCAAGTCGGGGGAGCTGCCCTGGGACTCATGAACAACGAGCAGTACTTC.

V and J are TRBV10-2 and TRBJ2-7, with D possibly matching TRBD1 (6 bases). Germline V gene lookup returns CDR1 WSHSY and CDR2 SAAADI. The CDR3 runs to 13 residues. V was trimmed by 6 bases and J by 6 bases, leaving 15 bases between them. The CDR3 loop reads CASSADRKSEQYF. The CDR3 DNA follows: TGCGCCAGCAGCGCGGACAGAAAGAGCGAGCAGTACTTC.

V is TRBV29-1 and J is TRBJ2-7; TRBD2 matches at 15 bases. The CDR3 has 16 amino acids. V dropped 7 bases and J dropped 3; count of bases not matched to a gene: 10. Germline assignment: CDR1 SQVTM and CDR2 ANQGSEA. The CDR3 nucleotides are TGCAGCGCACTTGGGACTAGCGGGGGGAATATCTACGAGCAGTACTTC. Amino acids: CSALGTSGGNIYEQYF.

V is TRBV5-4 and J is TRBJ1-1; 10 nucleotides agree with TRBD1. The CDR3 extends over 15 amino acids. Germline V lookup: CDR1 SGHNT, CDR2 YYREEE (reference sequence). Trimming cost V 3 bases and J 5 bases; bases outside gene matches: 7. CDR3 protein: CASSSSTGGGTEAFF. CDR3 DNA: TGTGCCAGCAGCTCATCGACAGGGGGCGGAACTGAAGCTTTCTTT.

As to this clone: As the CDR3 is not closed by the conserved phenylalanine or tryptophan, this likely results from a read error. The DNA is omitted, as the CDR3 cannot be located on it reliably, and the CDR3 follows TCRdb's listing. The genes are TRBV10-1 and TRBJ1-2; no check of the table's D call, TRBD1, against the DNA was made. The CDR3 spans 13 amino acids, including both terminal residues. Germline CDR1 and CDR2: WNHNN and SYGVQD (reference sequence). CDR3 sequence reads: CASSESTAGTRYR.

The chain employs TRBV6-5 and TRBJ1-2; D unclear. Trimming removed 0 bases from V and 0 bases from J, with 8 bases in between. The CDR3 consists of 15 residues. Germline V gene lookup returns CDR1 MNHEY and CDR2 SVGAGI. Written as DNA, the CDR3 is TGTGCCAGCAGTTACTCGACATATACTAACTATGGCTACACCTTC. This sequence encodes CASSYSTYTNYGYTF.

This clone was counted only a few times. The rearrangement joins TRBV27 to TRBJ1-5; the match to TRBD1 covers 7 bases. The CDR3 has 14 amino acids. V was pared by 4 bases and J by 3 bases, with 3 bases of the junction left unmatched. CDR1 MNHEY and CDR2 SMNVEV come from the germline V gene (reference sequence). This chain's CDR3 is CASSSGTVNQPQHF. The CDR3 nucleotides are TGTGCCAGCAGTTCCGGGACAGTCAATCAGCCCCAGCATTTT.

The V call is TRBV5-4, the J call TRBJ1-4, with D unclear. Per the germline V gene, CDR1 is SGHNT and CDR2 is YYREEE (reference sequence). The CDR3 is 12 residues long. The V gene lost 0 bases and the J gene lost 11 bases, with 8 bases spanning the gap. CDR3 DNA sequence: TGTGCCAGCAGCTTGGATACAGATAAACTGTTTTTT. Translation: CASSLDTDKLFF. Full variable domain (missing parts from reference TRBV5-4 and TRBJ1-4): ETGVTQSPTHLIKTRGQQVTLRCSSQSGHNTVSWYQQALGQGPQFIFQYYREEENGRGNFPPRFSGLQFPNYSSELNVNALELDDSALYLCASSLDTDKLFFGSGTQLSVL.

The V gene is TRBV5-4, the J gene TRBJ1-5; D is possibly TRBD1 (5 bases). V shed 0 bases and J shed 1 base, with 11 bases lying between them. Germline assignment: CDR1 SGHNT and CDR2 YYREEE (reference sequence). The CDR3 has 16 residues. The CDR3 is CASSLDGGGSNQPQHF. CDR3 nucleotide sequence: TGTGCCAGCAGCTTGGATGGGGGGGGGAGCAATCAGCCCCAGCATTTT. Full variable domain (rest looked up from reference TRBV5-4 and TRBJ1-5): ETGVTQSPTHLIKTRGQQVTLRCSSQSGHNTVSWYQQALGQGPQFIFQYYREEENGRGNFPPRFSGLQFPNYSSELNVNALELDDSALYLCASSLDGGGSNQPQHFGDGTRLSIL.

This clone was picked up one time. The chain's CDR3 is CASSLEAGSAQHF. The DNA of the CDR3 is TGCGCCAGCAGCTTGGAGGCAGGGTCGGCCCAGCATTTT. The chain employs TRBV5-1 and TRBJ1-5; D possibly corresponds to TRBD1 (5 bases). The germline gives CDR1 SGHRS, CDR2 YFSETQ. The CDR3 has 13 residues. The V gene lost 0 bases and the J gene lost 11 bases, with 12 bases spanning the gap.

In DNA, the CDR3 is TGTGCCAGCAGTGACGTGCAGGGTATCTATGGCTACACCTTC. Residues: CASSDVQGIYGYTF. The J gene is TRBJ1-2, the V gene TRBV6-1; a possible D gene is TRBD1 (5 bases). V dropped 3 bases and J dropped 4 bases, with 12 bases sitting between them. The CDR3 is 14 residues long. The germline V gene encodes CDR1 MNHNS and CDR2 SASEGT.

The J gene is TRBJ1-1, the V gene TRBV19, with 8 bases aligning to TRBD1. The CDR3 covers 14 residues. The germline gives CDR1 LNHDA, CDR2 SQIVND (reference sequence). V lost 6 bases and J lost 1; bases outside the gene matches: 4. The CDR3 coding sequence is TGTGCCAGTAGCCACGGACAGGGGAACACTGAAGCTTTCTTT. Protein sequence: CASSHGQGNTEAFF.

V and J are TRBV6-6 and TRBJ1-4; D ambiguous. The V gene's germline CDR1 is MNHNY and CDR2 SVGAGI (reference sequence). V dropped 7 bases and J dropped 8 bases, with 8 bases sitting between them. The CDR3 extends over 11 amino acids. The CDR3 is CASTLTEKLFF. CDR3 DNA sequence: TGTGCCAGCACCCTGACAGAAAAACTGTTTTTT.

CDR3 in DNA: TGCGCCAGCAGCTTAGACCCGGGGGGGAACACTGAAGCTTTCTTT. The encoded protein is CASSLDPGGNTEAFF. The gene calls are TRBV5-1 and TRBJ1-1; D may be TRBD1 (5 bases). Germline CDR1 reads SGHRS; CDR2 reads YFSETQ. Between the trimmed V and J ends, which lost 2 bases and 1 base, there was a span of 12 bases. This CDR3 comprises 15 residues.

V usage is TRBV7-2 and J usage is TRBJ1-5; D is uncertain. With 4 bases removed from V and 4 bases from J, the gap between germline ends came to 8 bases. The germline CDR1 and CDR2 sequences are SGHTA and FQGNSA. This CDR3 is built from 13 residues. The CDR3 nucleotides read TGTGCCAGCAGCTACAGCAATAATCAGCCCCAGCATTTT. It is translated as CASSYSNNQPQHF.